The T cell receptor beta chain under discussion was sequenced for a study of T cell responses to AZD1222 COVID-19 vaccine. Overall study results and limits: As reported, nearly half of all spike-specific TCRs target variant regions that are unmutated. Dominant CD4 TCR responses targeted spike regions 160-218 and 743-854.

Germline V CDR1 and CDR2: MNHEY, SVGAGI. V shed 6 bases, J shed 1 base, and the junction held 3 bases outside the gene matches. The CDR3 totals 14 residues. The count of this clone is one. Its matching antigen is unknown. Assay: immunoSEQ multiplex PCR; the TCRdb copy retains only in-frame clones and omits some. The sample yields tens of thousands of clones, around 90% seen once. The chain is built from TRBV6-5 and TRBJ2-5; 9 positions agree with TRBD2. This receptor was obtained from an adult in good health. This specimen was peripheral blood, taken on day 0 of MenACWY control vaccination. The CDR3 here is CASRRLAAQETQYF. The CDR3 DNA follows: TGTGCCAGCAGGAGACTAGCGGCCCAAGAGACCCAGTACTTC.